The rows below give T cell receptor beta chains drawn from one sample of a study of blood T cell repertoires in COVID-19. This table comes from immunoSEQ multiplex PCR, and its TCRdb copy is limited to in-frame clones, with some not included. This table has around 100,000 clones, 70% to 90% appearing once. Source material: peripheral blood. These TCRs come from a human donor in a cohort sampled during active COVID-19. The CDR3 runs from the conserved cysteine through the conserved F or W.

>TRBV5-1|14
CASSQGTGEDTQYF
>TRBV7-2|15
CASSLGYAGYNEQFF
>TRBV3-1/TRBV3-2|14
CASSHLAGDSPLHF
>TRBV27|17
CASSGSSGGLGTDTQYF
>TRBV18|15
CASSPLGLLTDTQYF
>TRBV19|13
CASIDRATDTQYF
>TRBV7-3|12
CASSSQNGELFF
>TRBV30|14
CAWSVASGSYEQYF
>TRBV6-5|11
CAALGTFEAFF
>TRBV5-8|14
CASSFQGSSYEQYF
>TRBV28|15
CASNKLAGGWDEQFF
>TRBV4-1|19
CASSQPGTSGYTSSYEQYF
>TRBV4-1|14
CASSQDIFSYEQYF
>TRBV25-1|14
CASSRQDSQETQYF
>TRBV24-1|14
CATMRGTFPYEQYF
>TRBV25-1|16
CASSGGTGAYNSPLHF
>TRBV5-1|14
CASSFEGTNTEAFF
>TRBV30|15
CAWSRLLELQETQYF
>TRBV7-2|15
CASSSRQGGYSPLHF
>TRBV7-6|15
CASSLGQGESYEQYF
>TRBV30|18
CAWSFSGGLSSYNSPLHF
>TRBV5-4|13
CASSPWTGGEQYF
>TRBV11-1|15
CASSLQTADNSPLHF
>TRBV30|14
CAWRGTGTGDGYTF
>TRBV5-1|14
CASSSTGTGDGYTF
>TRBV7-8|17
CASSLVGGAELQETQYF
>TRBV6-4|14
CASSPGQPNSPLHF
>TRBV28|12
CASIQGYTEAFF